The present T cell receptor (beta chain) was sequenced within a study of blood T cell repertoires in COVID-19. The length of the CDR3 is 13 residues. With 8 bases removed from V and 4 bases from J, the gap between germline ends came to 12 bases. Profiling relied on immunoSEQ multiplex PCR, and the TCRdb table lists in-frame clones only, not all of them. The table shows 250,000 to 300,000 clones, with roughly 86% occurring only once. The sequence was collected from a man aged 18 to 35 with active or convalescent COVID-19. Sequenced sample: peripheral blood. V and J are TRBV12-3 or TRBV12-4 and TRBJ1-5; D possibly corresponds to TRBD1 (5 bases). The CDR3 DNA reads TGTGCCAGCCGCGTGGGGGGTAATCAGCCCCAGCATTTT. Translation gives CASRVGGNQPQHF.